The 28 T cell receptor beta chains reported below all come from one sample, sequenced in a study of T-cell memory formation after mild COVID-19. TCRdb used MiXCR to reprocess the 5' RACE reads, holding one entry per CDR3 protein. The sample contains fewer than 250,000 distinct CDR3 sequences, 15% of which appear only once. Material for sequencing was PBMCs or a T cell subset sorted from them (not recorded which). These receptors came from an adult woman who had mild COVID-19 (a few samples of this study predate the infection). Cell type and time point are not known.

V usage is TRBV7-6 and J usage is TRBJ2-3; 7 nucleotides match TRBD2. Germline trimming cut 4 bases from V and 1 base from J; bases unmatched to any gene: 8. Germline V CDR1 and CDR2: SGHVS, FNYEAQ. The CDR3 spans 16 residues. CDR3 in DNA: TGTGCCAGCAGCTCATGGGGCCTAGCGGGCACAGATACGCAGTATTTT. Translation: CASSSWGLAGTDTQYF.

This chain joins TRBV2 and TRBJ1-1, with 8 bases that match TRBD1. V lost 7 bases and J lost 8; bases outside the gene matches: 12. CDR1 SNHLY and CDR2 FYNNEI come from the germline V gene. CDR3 length: 14 residues. CDR3 amino acids: CASTLGQGGSEAFF. The DNA for the CDR3 is TGTGCCAGCACCCTCGGACAGGGAGGATCCGAAGCTTTCTTT. Full variable domain (remainder filled in from reference TRBV2 and TRBJ1-1): EPEVTQTPSHQVTQMGQEVILRCVPISNHLYFYWYRQILGQKVEFLVSFYNNEISEKSEIFDDQFSVERPDGSNFTLKIRSTKLEDSAMYFCASTLGQGGSEAFFGQGTRLTVV.

This clonotype was seen a few times. This rearrangement joins TRBV12-3 or TRBV12-4 to TRBJ1-2; perhaps TRBD1 as D (5 bases). CDR3 length: 13 amino acids. Trimming left V 5 bases short and J 3 bases short, with 10 bases between. As DNA, the CDR3 is TGTGCCAGCAGTGTGGGGGTTTACTATGGCTACACCTTC. Translating gives CASSVGVYYGYTF.

The DNA for the CDR3 is TGCAGTGCACAGACGGGGGTGGATTCACCCCTCCACTTT. Protein product: CSAQTGVDSPLHF. The chain uses TRBV20-1 and TRBJ1-6, with D possibly matching TRBD1 (5 bases). The CDR3 runs 13 residues. V was clipped by 6 bases and J by 8 bases, with 14 bases between them. The germline V gene encodes CDR1 DFQATT and CDR2 SNEGSKA (reference sequence).

The rearrangement links TRBV18 to TRBJ1-2; D not certain. The V and J ends lost 3 bases and 2 bases respectively, with 10 bases between them. The CDR3 extends over 14 amino acids. Per the germline V gene, CDR1 is KGHSH and CDR2 is LQKENI. The CDR3 sequence: CASSPSTQNYGYTF. The CDR3 nucleotides are TGTGCCAGCTCACCCTCGACTCAGAACTATGGCTACACCTTC.

This clonotype was counted only a few times. This sequence joins TRBV5-1 and TRBJ2-5, with TRBD1 identical over 11 bases. Per germline, CDR1 SGHRS and CDR2 YFSETQ. This CDR3 region has 15 residues. Losses at the gene ends were 3 bases for V and 1 base for J; bases not matched to a gene: 2. The chain's CDR3 is CASSWGTGGQETQYF. The DNA of the CDR3 is TGCGCCAGCAGCTGGGGGACAGGGGGCCAAGAGACCCAGTACTTC.

This chain joins TRBV20-1 and TRBJ1-5; D might be TRBD1 (6 bases). With 2 bases removed from V and 7 bases from J, the gap between germline ends came to 6 bases. Germline CDR1 reads DFQATT; CDR2 reads SNEGSKA (reference sequence). This CDR3 has 11 amino acids. In nucleotides, the CDR3 is TGCAGTGCTAGACAGGGGCAGCCCCAGCATTTT. Its translation is CSARQGQPQHF.

This clonotype came up a few times. The chain is built from TRBV4-1 and TRBJ1-2; D gene ambiguous. Germline V CDR1 and CDR2: MGHRA, YSYEKL. With 2 bases removed from V and 4 bases from J, the gap between germline ends came to 11 bases. This CDR3 is built from 14 residues. This chain's CDR3 is CASSQSGRGYGYTF. The CDR3 DNA sequence: TGCGCCAGCAGCCAATCCGGACGGGGCTATGGCTACACCTTC.

The V call is TRBV24-1, the J call TRBJ2-1; 7 bases map to TRBD2. The V and J ends lost 3 bases and 0 bases, in that order; junction bases with no gene match: 1. CDR1 and CDR2 from the germline V gene are KGHDR and SFDVKD. This CDR3 has 15 amino acids. CDR3 sequence reads: CATSDRGGSYNEQFF. The CDR3 DNA sequence: TGTGCCACCAGTGATCGCGGGGGCTCCTACAATGAGCAGTTCTTC.

This clonotype has more than one count but fewer than ten. This rearrangement joins TRBV29-1 to TRBJ1-1, with no clear D. The germline CDR1 and CDR2 sequences are SQVTM and ANQGSEA. The length of the CDR3 is 10 residues. Deletions cut 7 bases from V and 4 bases from J, with 7 bases between. The CDR3 coding sequence is TGCAGCGATCCTCCCACTGAAGCTTTCTTT. Translated, it gives CSDPPTEAFF. Combining the CDR3 with reference TRBV29-1 and TRBJ1-1 gives the whole variable domain SAVISQKPSRDICQRGTSLTIQCQVDSQVTMMFWYRQQPGQSLTLIATANQGSEATYESGFVIDKFPISRPNLTFSTLTVSNMSPEDSSIYLCSDPPTEAFFGQGTRLTVV.

V is TRBV27 and J is TRBJ1-2, with 7 bases fitting TRBD1. V shed 5 bases and J 10 bases; nucleotides not matched to a gene: 16. The CDR3 sequence is 15 residues long. Germline CDR1 is MNHEY and CDR2 is SMNVEV (reference sequence). CDR3: CASSHTGEGWGYYTF. In nucleotides, the CDR3 is TGTGCCAGCAGTCACACAGGGGAAGGCTGGGGTTACTACACCTTC.

The CDR3 reads CSVDDRQGAYGYTF. CDR3 sequence (DNA): TGCAGCGTTGATGACCGACAGGGGGCGTATGGCTACACCTTC. The V gene is TRBV29-1, the J gene TRBJ1-2; 10 bases line up with TRBD1. The CDR3 length is 14 residues. V was pared by 3 bases and J by 5 bases, with 6 bases of the junction left unmatched. Germline CDR1 is SQVTM and CDR2 is ANQGSEA.

This clonotype was seen a handful of times. This chain joins TRBV5-1 and TRBJ1-5; D unclear. The CDR3 length is 15 residues. V gave up 0 bases and J gave up 1 base, with 8 bases separating them. The germline gives CDR1 SGHRS, CDR2 YFSETQ. The CDR3 DNA follows: TGCGCCAGCAGCTTGGATCACCGGAGCAATCAGCCCCAGCATTTT. Encoded protein: CASSLDHRSNQPQHF.

The CDR3 here is CASSFSLAGVYEQFF. The DNA for the CDR3 is TGTGCCAGCAGCTTTTCCCTAGCGGGAGTTTATGAGCAGTTCTTC. This chain links TRBV7-6 with TRBJ2-1; 10 nucleotides match TRBD2. Germline CDR1 and CDR2: SGHVS and FNYEAQ. This CDR3 is built from 15 residues. With V trimmed by 3 bases and J by 8 bases, 7 bases remained unmatched.

This clonotype was counted between two and nine times. V gene TRBV12-3 or TRBV12-4 combines with J gene TRBJ2-1; either TRBD1 or TRBD2 may fit D (5 bases each). This CDR3 spans 16 amino acids. V was cut by 6 bases and J by 2 bases, with 17 bases left in between. The CDR3 coding sequence is TGTGCCAGCAGGCCTCGAAGAGGGGTTACCTACAATGAGCAGTTCTTC. This encodes CASRPRRGVTYNEQFF.

This clonotype was counted at least ten times. The chain combines TRBV5-1 with TRBJ2-1; 7 bases are a match to TRBD2. Trimming at V came to 5 bases and at J to 4 bases, leaving 6 bases not matched to a gene. The CDR3 contains 14 residues. Germline CDR1 is SGHRS and CDR2 is YFSETQ. CDR3 amino acids: CASRAGETYNEQFF. The CDR3 nucleotides are TGCGCCAGCAGGGCGGGGGAGACTTACAATGAGCAGTTCTTC. The full variable domain, its missing parts supplied by reference TRBV5-1 and TRBJ2-1, is KAGVTQTPRYLIKTRGQQVTLSCSPISGHRSVSWYQQTPGQGLQFLFEYFSETQRNKGNFPGRFSGRQFSNSRSEMNVSTLELGDSALYLCASRAGETYNEQFFGPGTRLTVL.

This clonotype turned up a few times. V is TRBV7-2 and J is TRBJ2-5, with D possibly TRBD2 on 7 matching bases. CDR1 is SGHTA, CDR2 FQGNSA, per germline. The CDR3 runs to 14 residues. V dropped 3 bases and J dropped 5 bases, with 13 bases sitting between them. CDR3 sequence (DNA): TGTGCCAGCAGCTTTACGGGGGGCGCGGAGACCCAGTACTTC. It translates to CASSFTGGAETQYF.

The V gene is TRBV20-1, the J gene TRBJ2-2; TRBD1 or TRBD2 may be the D gene (5 bases each). The CDR3 runs 16 residues. V lost 0 bases and J lost 4, with 15 bases in between. Per germline, CDR1 DFQATT and CDR2 SNEGSKA (reference sequence). The chain's CDR3 is CSARDGRGAGTGELFF. Written as DNA, the CDR3 is TGCAGTGCTAGAGACGGTCGAGGGGCCGGCACCGGGGAGCTGTTTTTT.

The chain is built from TRBV12-3 or TRBV12-4 and TRBJ2-7; no definite D call. CDR3 length: 16 residues. Trimming took 2 bases from V and 2 from J, leaving 16 bases between them. In DNA form, the CDR3 reads TGTGCCAGCAGTTTATTGTCCCGTTACAGAACCTACGAGCAGTACTTC. Residues: CASSLLSRYRTYEQYF.

This clonotype was observed a few times. The V call is TRBV7-9, the J call TRBJ2-7; 7 bases agree with TRBD1. The V gene's germline CDR1 is SEHNR and CDR2 FQNEAQ (reference sequence). The CDR3 totals 15 residues. Trimming cost V 2 bases and J 7 bases; bases outside gene matches: 11. The CDR3 DNA reads as TGTGCCAGCAGCTTATACGGATGGGACAGAGGAGAGCAGTACTTC. The encoded protein is CASSLYGWDRGEQYF.

This clonotype was counted ten times or more. The rearrangement links TRBV7-2 to TRBJ2-2; TRBD2 matches 9 bases. This CDR3 region has 16 residues. V was pared by 1 base and J by 0 bases, with 0 bases of the junction left unmatched. CDR1 is SGHTA and CDR2 is FQGNSA in the germline V gene. CDR3 region: CASSLVAGANTGELFF. The CDR3 DNA is TGTGCCAGCAGCTTAGTAGCGGGAGCGAACACCGGGGAGCTGTTTTTT. The whole variable domain, filled in from reference TRBV7-2 and TRBJ2-2, reads GAGVSQSPSNKVTEKGKDVELRCDPISGHTALYWYRQSLGQGLEFLIYFQGNSAPDKSGLPSDRFSAERTGGSVSTLTIQRTQQEDSAVYLCASSLVAGANTGELFFGEGSRLTVL.

The chain is built from TRBV29-1 and TRBJ1-1; D unresolved. The germline V and J ends were trimmed by 4 bases and 5 bases, with 23 bases remaining between them. This CDR3 has 16 residues. CDR1 and CDR2 from the germline V gene are SQVTM and ANQGSEA. CDR3 sequence (DNA): TGCAGCGTTGGTTCTCCGCACAACATTCGGAAAACTGAAGCTTTCTTT. It specifies CSVGSPHNIRKTEAFF. The full variable domain, completed using reference TRBV29-1 and TRBJ1-1, is SAVISQKPSRDICQRGTSLTIQCQVDSQVTMMFWYRQQPGQSLTLIATANQGSEATYESGFVIDKFPISRPNLTFSTLTVSNMSPEDSSIYLCSVGSPHNIRKTEAFFGQGTRLTVV.

V gene TRBV15 combines with J gene TRBJ1-6, with D unresolved. V was trimmed by 0 bases and J by 9 bases, leaving 9 bases between them. CDR1 is LNHNV, CDR2 YYDKDF, per germline (reference sequence). The CDR3 is 14 residues long. The CDR3 reads CATSRDLEGSPLHF. Written as DNA, the CDR3 is TGTGCCACCAGCAGAGACCTTGAGGGTTCACCCCTCCACTTT.

This clonotype was counted a few times. V usage is TRBV5-1 and J usage is TRBJ1-1; 8 bases align to TRBD1. CDR1 SGHRS and CDR2 YFSETQ come from the germline V gene. CDR3 length: 15 residues. V trimming: 2 bases; J trimming: 1 base; junction bases outside the gene matches: 4. The CDR3 nucleotides are TGCGCCAGCAGCTTACTCGGGACAGGGAACACTGAAGCTTTCTTT. It encodes CASSLLGTGNTEAFF.

The sample holds a few counts of this clonotype. The chain carries TRBV10-3 and TRBJ2-3; D is unresolved. The V end lost 0 bases, the J end lost 4 bases, and 11 bases lay between the germline ends. The CDR3 is made up of 15 amino acids. CDR1 and CDR2 from the germline V gene are ENHRY and SYGVKD. The CDR3 sequence is CAISESEIIADTQYF. CDR3 coding DNA: TGTGCCATCAGTGAGTCGGAGATCATCGCAGATACGCAGTATTTT.

This clonotype was observed a handful of times. The rearrangement links TRBV24-1 to TRBJ2-1; 11 bases align to TRBD2. Germline assignment: CDR1 KGHDR and CDR2 SFDVKD. The CDR3 is 13 amino acids. Trimming cost V 10 bases and J 2 bases; bases outside gene matches: 0. The CDR3 sequence: CATGLAAYNEQFF. CDR3 sequence (DNA): TGTGCCACGGGACTAGCGGCCTACAATGAGCAGTTCTTC.

This clonotype was recorded many times. CDR3 DNA sequence: TGTGCCATCAGCGGGGCCGGGAACACTGAAGCTTTCTTT. Residues: CAISGAGNTEAFF. The chain recombines TRBV10-3 with TRBJ1-1, with D perhaps TRBD1 (5 bases). V was shortened by 6 bases and J by 1 base, with 9 bases between the two germline ends. Germline loops: CDR1 ENHRY, CDR2 SYGVKD. The CDR3 covers 13 residues.

The gene calls are TRBV5-5 and TRBJ1-2, with a tentative D call TRBD1 (5 bases). Trimming cost V 2 bases and J 7 bases, with 9 bases left between them. There are 12 residues in the CDR3. CDR1 is SGHKS, CDR2 YYEKEE, per germline (reference sequence). The CDR3 DNA sequence: TGTGCCAGCAGCTTTCGTGGGGCTGGCTACACCTTC. Residues: CASSFRGAGYTF.